Listed here are 17 T cell receptor beta chains from one sample, sequenced in a study of human thymus T cells. Sequenced by immunoSEQ multiplex PCR; TCRdb stores in-frame clones only, minus some. There are around 130,000 clones in the sample; around 94% occur only once, and more than 0.02% lies in the top ten. Resections that were taken during corrective heart surgery supplied the thymus tissue. Sequencing was carried out using thymus tissue. The receptors were gathered from a boy in the first two years of life with a congenital heart defect but otherwise immunologically healthy.

The chain employs TRBV5-4 and TRBJ2-1; 10 bases agree with TRBD1. CDR1 and CDR2 (germline): SGHNT, YYREEE (reference sequence). The V gene end was trimmed by 0 bases and the J gene end by 3 bases; junction bases not matched to a gene: 3. CDR3 length equals 16 residues. As DNA, the CDR3 is TGTGCCAGCAGCTTGGACCGGGACAGGGGCTACAATGAGCAGTTCTTC. Its translation is CASSLDRDRGYNEQFF.

The chain links TRBV30 to TRBJ1-2; D possibly corresponds to TRBD1 (5 bases). Trimming took 3 bases from V and 7 from J, leaving 18 bases between them. The CDR3 runs 14 residues. Germline V gives CDR1 GTSNPN, CDR2 SVGIG (reference sequence). In DNA, the CDR3 is TGTGCCTGGAGACCATCGCAGGGACCATGTGGCTACACCTTC. This gives the protein CAWRPSQGPCGYTF.

V is TRBV4-3 and J is TRBJ2-5; TRBD2 matches at 7 bases. Trimming at V came to 0 bases and at J to 4 bases, leaving 14 bases not matched to a gene. Per germline, CDR1 LGHNA and CDR2 YSLEER. The CDR3 sequence is 18 residues long. CDR3 sequence: CASSQEPAAAGRGETQYF. CDR3 DNA: TGCGCCAGCAGCCAAGAACCGGCCGCAGCGGGGCGGGGAGAGACCCAGTACTTC.

This clone was seen a single time. V usage is TRBV6-1 and J usage is TRBJ1-2, with 9 bases matching TRBD1. Germline CDR1 reads MNHNS; CDR2 reads SASEGT. The CDR3 length is 18 residues. After removal of 2 bases from V and 2 bases from J, the junction contained 12 bases not matched to a gene. CDR3 DNA: TGTGCCAGCAGTGAAATTGTTGGGACAGGGAGACCGAACTATGGCTACACCTTC. Translation gives CASSEIVGTGRPNYGYTF.

The V call is TRBV7-6, the J call TRBJ2-1; either TRBD1 or TRBD2 may supply D (5 bases each). Per germline, CDR1 SGHVS and CDR2 FNYEAQ. This CDR3 comprises 19 residues. Trimming pared 5 bases from V and 3 bases from J, leaving 26 bases between. CDR3 amino acids: CASSRSTGGSPWLYNEQFF. Written as DNA, the CDR3 is TGTGCCAGCAGCCGCTCAACAGGCGGGTCCCCCTGGCTCTACAATGAGCAGTTCTTC.

The chain joins TRBV10-3 to TRBJ1-6, with 9 positions matching TRBD1. This CDR3 has 15 amino acids. V was clipped by 3 bases and J by 8 bases; unmatched bases: 5. Germline V gene lookup returns CDR1 ENHRY and CDR2 SYGVKD. CDR3 residues: CAISDHRGPDSPLHF. The CDR3 bases are TGTGCCATCAGTGACCACAGGGGGCCCGATTCACCCCTCCACTTT.

The chain is built from TRBV28 and TRBJ2-2; tentatively, D is TRBD2 (7 bases). CDR3 length equals 14 residues. The germline gives CDR1 MDHEN, CDR2 SYDVKM. Trimming took off 8 bases at V and 8 bases at J, with 18 bases between the two ends. CDR3: CASVTGRGLGELFF. CDR3 nucleotide sequence: TGTGCCAGCGTCACAGGGCGGGGGCTGGGGGAGCTGTTTTTT.

The rearrangement uses TRBV14 and TRBJ2-7; D not resolved. V shed 2 bases and J shed 5 bases, with 10 bases lying between them. CDR3 size: 13 residues. From germline, CDR1 is SGHDN and CDR2 FVKESK. Here the CDR3 reads CASSQFWVNEQYF. CDR3 bases: TGTGCCAGCAGCCAATTCTGGGTCAACGAGCAGTACTTC.

J is TRBJ2-7 and V is TRBV2, with 11 bases matching TRBD2. This CDR3 contains 17 residues. The V segment lost 3 bases and the J segment 0 bases; nucleotides outside the gene matches: 7. Germline V gene lookup returns CDR1 SNHLY and CDR2 FYNNEI. The CDR3 region is CASSDLLAGGSSYEQYF. The CDR3 DNA sequence: TGTGCCAGCAGTGACTTGCTAGCGGGGGGAAGCTCCTACGAGCAGTACTTC.

The genes are TRBV14 and TRBJ2-3; D is perhaps TRBD1 (5 bases). There are 15 residues in the CDR3. Germline V gives CDR1 SGHDN, CDR2 FVKESK. Trimming removed 1 base at V and 1 base at J, with 9 bases between. CDR3 DNA: TGTGCCAGCAGCCAAGCAGGGTTAGGCACAGATACGCAGTATTTT. Encoded protein: CASSQAGLGTDTQYF.

The chain has TRBV28 and TRBJ2-3; no definite D call. Per germline, CDR1 MDHEN and CDR2 SYDVKM. CDR3 length: 12 residues. V was clipped by 3 bases and J by 6 bases, with 7 bases between them. As DNA, the CDR3 is TGTGCCAGCAGTTTCGCCGGGGATACGCAGTATTTT. Translated, it gives CASSFAGDTQYF. Combining the CDR3 with reference TRBV28 and TRBJ2-3 gives the whole variable domain DVKVTQSSRYLVKRTGEKVFLECVQDMDHENMFWYRQDPGLGLRLIYFSYDVKMKEKGDIPEGYSVSREKKERFSLILESASTNQTSMYLCASSFAGDTQYFGPGTRLTVL.

The rearrangement joins TRBV18 to TRBJ1-1; D is unclear. Germline V gives CDR1 KGHSH, CDR2 LQKENI. V was pared by 2 bases and J by 3 bases, with 10 bases between. The CDR3 has 14 residues. Here the CDR3 reads CASSPFRPDTEAFF. The CDR3 DNA reads TGTGCCAGCTCACCATTTCGACCCGACACTGAAGCTTTCTTT.

The gene calls are TRBV14 and TRBJ2-5, with TRBD2 as a possible D gene (6 bases). Per the germline V gene, CDR1 is SGHDN and CDR2 is FVKESK. The length of the CDR3 is 16 residues. Trimming removed 1 base from V and 7 bases from J, with 19 bases in between. The CDR3 nucleotides are TGTGCCAGCAGCCAAGGAGGAGGGGCCCCCTTTGTGACCCAGTACTTC. It is translated as CASSQGGGAPFVTQYF. The full variable domain, with the rest looked up from reference TRBV14 and TRBJ2-5, is EAGVTQFPSHSVIEKGQTVTLRCDPISGHDNLYWYRRVMGKEIKFLLHFVKESKQDESGMPNNRFLAERTGGTYSTLKVQPAELEDSGVYFCASSQGGGAPFVTQYFGPGTRLLVL.

The rearrangement links TRBV27 to TRBJ1-1; TRBD1 matches at 10 bases. This CDR3 region has 16 residues. In germline, CDR1 is MNHEY, CDR2 SMNVEV (reference sequence). V was clipped by 3 bases and J by 4 bases; unmatched bases: 8. CDR3 loop: CASSFLSGTGVTEAFF. The DNA for the CDR3 is TGTGCCAGCAGTTTTTTATCCGGGACAGGGGTCACTGAAGCTTTCTTT.

V gene TRBV12-5 combines with J gene TRBJ1-3; 8 bases fit TRBD1. Germline assignment: CDR1 LGHNT and CDR2 FRNRAP. The length of the CDR3 is 17 residues. Trimming took 0 bases from V and 4 from J; bases not matched to a gene: 8. The CDR3 DNA is TGTGCTAGTGGTTTGGTTAATAGGACAGGGAGGGGAAACACCATATATTTT. Protein: CASGLVNRTGRGNTIYF.

The V call is TRBV7-9, the J call TRBJ2-2, with D possibly matching TRBD2 (5 bases). The CDR3 loop spans 15 amino acids. Germline assignment: CDR1 SEHNR and CDR2 FQNEAQ (reference sequence). The V gene lost 5 bases and the J gene lost 5 bases, with 15 bases spanning the gap. The CDR3: CASSHPGSITGELFF. The CDR3 DNA is TGTGCCAGCAGCCATCCGGGATCGATTACCGGGGAGCTGTTTTTT.

This sequence joins TRBV5-4 and TRBJ2-5; D remains unclear. In germline, CDR1 is SGHNT, CDR2 YYREEE (reference sequence). There are 14 residues in the CDR3. Deletions cut 1 base from V and 5 bases from J, with 12 bases between. CDR3 region: CASSLSGSEETQYF. CDR3 nucleotide sequence: TGTGCCAGCAGCTTGAGTGGGTCCGAGGAGACCCAGTACTTC.